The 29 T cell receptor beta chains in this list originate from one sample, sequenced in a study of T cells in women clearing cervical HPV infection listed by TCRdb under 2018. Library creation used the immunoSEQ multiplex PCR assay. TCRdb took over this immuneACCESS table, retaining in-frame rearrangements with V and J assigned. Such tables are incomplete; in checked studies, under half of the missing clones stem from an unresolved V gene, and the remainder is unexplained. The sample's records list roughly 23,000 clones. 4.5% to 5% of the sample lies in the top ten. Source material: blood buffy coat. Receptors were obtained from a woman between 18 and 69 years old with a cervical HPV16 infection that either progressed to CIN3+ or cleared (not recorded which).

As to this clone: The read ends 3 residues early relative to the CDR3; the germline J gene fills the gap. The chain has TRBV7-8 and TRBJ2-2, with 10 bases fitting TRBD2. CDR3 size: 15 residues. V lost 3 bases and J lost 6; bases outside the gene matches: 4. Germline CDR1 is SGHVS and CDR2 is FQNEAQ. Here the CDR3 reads CASSFQRGGPGELFF. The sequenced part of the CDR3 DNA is TGTGCCAGCAGCTTCCAGCGGGGGGGTCCCGGGGAG. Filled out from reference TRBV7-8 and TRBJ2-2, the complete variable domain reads GAGVSQSPRYKVAKRGQDVALRCDPISGHVSLFWYQQALGQGPEFLTYFQNEAQLDKSGLPSDRFFAERPEGSVSTLKIQRTQQEDSAVYLCASSFQRGGPGELFFGEGSRLTVL.

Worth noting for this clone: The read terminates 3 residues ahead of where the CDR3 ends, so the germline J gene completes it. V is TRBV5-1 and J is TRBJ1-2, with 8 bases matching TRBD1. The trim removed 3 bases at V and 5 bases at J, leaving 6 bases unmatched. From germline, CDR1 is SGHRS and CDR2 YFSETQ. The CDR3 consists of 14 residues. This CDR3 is CASSSGDRGYGYTF. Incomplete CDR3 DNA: TGCGCCAGCAGCTCGGGAGACAGGGGTTATGGC. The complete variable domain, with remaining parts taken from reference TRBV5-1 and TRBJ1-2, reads KAGVTQTPRYLIKTRGQQVTLSCSPISGHRSVSWYQQTPGQGLQFLFEYFSETQRNKGNFPGRFSGRQFSNSRSEMNVSTLELGDSALYLCASSSGDRGYGYTFGSGTRLTVV.

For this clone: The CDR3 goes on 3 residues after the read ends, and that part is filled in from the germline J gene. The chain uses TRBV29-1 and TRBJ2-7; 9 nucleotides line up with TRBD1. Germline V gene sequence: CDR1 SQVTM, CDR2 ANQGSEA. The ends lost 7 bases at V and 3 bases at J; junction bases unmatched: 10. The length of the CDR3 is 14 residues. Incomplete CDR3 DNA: TGCAGCGCCAAAGCACAGGGGGCTTTCTACGAG. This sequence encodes CSAKAQGAFYE. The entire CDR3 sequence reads CSAKAQGAFYEQYF.

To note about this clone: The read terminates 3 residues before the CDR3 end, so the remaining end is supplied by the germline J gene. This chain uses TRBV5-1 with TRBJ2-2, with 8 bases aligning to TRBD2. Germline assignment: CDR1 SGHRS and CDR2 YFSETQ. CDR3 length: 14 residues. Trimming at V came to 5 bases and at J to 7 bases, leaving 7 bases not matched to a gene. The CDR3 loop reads CASSHPGGDGELFF. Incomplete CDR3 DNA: TGCGCCAGCAGTCATCCGGGGGGGGACGGGGAG.

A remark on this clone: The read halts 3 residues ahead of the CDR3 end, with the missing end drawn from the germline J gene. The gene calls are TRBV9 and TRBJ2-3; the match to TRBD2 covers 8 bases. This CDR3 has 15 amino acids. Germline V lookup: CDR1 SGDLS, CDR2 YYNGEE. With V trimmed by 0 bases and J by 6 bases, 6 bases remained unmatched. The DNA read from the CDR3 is TGTGCCAGCAGCGTAGAGCGGGGGCTCGGGGATACG. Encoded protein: CASSVERGLGDT. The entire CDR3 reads CASSVERGLGDTQYF.

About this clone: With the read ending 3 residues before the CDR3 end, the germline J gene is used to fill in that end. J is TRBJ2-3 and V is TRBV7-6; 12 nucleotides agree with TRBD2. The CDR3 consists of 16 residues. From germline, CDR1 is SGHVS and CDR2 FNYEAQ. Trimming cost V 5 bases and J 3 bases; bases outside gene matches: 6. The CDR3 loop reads CASSPLAGGLTDTQYF. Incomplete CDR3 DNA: TGTGCCAGCAGCCCCCTAGCGGGGGGGTTGACAGATACG.

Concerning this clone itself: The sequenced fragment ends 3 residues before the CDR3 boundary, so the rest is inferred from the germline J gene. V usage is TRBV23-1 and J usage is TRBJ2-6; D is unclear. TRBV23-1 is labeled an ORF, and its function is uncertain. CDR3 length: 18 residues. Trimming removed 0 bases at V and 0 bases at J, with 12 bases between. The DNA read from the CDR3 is TGCGCCAGCAGTCAATCTCACAGCCTGAGCTCTGGGGCCAACGTC. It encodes CASSQSHSLSSGANV. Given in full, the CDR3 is CASSQSHSLSSGANVLTF.

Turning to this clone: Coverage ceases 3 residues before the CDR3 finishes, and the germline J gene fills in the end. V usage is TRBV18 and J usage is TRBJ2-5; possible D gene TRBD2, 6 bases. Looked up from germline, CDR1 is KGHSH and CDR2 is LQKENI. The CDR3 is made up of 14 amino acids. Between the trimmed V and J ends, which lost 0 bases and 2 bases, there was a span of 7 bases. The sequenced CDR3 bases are TGTGCCAGCTCACCACCAGGACTACAAGAGACC. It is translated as CASSPPGLQET. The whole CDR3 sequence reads CASSPPGLQETQYF.

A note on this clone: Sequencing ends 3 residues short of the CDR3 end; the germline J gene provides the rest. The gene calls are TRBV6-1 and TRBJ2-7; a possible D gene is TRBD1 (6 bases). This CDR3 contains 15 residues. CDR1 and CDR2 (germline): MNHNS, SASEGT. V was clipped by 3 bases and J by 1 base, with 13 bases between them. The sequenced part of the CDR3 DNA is TGTGCCAGCAGTGAGGGCCAGGGGCATTCCTACGAG. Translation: CASSEGQGHSYE. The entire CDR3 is CASSEGQGHSYEQYF.

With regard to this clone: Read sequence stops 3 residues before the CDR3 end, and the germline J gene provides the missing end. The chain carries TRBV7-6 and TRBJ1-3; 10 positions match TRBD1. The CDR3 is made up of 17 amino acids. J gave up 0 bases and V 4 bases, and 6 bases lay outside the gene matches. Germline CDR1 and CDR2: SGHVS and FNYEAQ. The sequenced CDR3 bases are TGTGCCAGCAGCTCCTCAAGGACAGGGGGCTCTGGAAACACC. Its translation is CASSSSRTGGSGNT. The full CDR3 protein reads CASSSSRTGGSGNTIYF.

The CDR3 bases that were read are TGTGCCAGCAGTTGGACAGGGACTAATGAAAAA. Encoded protein: CASSWTGTNEK. The whole CDR3 sequence reads CASSWTGTNEKLFF. This chain connects TRBV2 to TRBJ1-4; 8 bases are a match to TRBD1. The read gets to within 3 residues of the CDR3 end, and the germline J gene fills in the rest. Germline CDR1 SNHLY, CDR2 FYNNEI. V shed 5 bases, J shed 2 bases, and the junction held 1 base outside the gene matches. The length of the CDR3 is 14 residues. The full variable domain, completed using reference TRBV2 and TRBJ1-4, is EPEVTQTPSHQVTQMGQEVILRCVPISNHLYFYWYRQILGQKVEFLVSFYNNEISEKSEIFDDQFSVERPDGSNFTLKIRSTKLEDSAMYFCASSWTGTNEKLFFGSGTQLSVL.

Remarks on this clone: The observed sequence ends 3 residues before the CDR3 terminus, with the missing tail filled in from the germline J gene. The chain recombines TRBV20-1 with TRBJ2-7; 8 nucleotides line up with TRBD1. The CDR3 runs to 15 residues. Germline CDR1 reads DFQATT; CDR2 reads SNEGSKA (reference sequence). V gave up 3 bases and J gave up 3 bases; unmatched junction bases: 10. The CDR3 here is CSASSPDRVYYEQYF. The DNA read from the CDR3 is TGCAGTGCTAGTTCCCCGGACAGGGTATACTACGAG.

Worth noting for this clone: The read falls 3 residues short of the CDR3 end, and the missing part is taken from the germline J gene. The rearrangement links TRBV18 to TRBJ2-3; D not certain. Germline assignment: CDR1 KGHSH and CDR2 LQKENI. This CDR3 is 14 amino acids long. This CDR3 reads CASSPISGYQPQYF. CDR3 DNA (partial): TGTGCCAGCTCGCCTATTTCCGGGTACCAGCCG.

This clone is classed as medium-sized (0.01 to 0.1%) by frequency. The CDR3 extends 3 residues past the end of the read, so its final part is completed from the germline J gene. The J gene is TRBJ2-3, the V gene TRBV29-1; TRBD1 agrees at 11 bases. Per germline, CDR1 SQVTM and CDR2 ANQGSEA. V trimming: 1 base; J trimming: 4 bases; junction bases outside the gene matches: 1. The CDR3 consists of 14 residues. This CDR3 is CSVEGTGGADTQYF. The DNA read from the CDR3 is TGCAGCGTTGAAGGGACAGGGGGCGCAGATACG.

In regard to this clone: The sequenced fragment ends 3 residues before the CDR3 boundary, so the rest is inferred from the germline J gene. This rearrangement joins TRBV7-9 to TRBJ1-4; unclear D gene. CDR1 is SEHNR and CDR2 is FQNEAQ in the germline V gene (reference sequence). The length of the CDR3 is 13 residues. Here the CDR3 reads CASSLVVESPLFF. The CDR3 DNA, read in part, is TGTGCCAGCAGCTTAGTGGTAGAATCACCA.

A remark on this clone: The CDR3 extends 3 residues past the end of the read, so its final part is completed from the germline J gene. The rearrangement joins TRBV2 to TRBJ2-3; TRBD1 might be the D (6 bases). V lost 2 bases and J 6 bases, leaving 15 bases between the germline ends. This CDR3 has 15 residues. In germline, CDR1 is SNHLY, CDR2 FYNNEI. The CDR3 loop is CASSEQGLRHDTQYF. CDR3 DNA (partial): TGTGCCAGCAGTGAACAGGGGCTTAGGCACGATACG. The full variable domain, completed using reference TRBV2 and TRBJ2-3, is EPEVTQTPSHQVTQMGQEVILRCVPISNHLYFYWYRQILGQKVEFLVSFYNNEISEKSEIFDDQFSVERPDGSNFTLKIRSTKLEDSAMYFCASSEQGLRHDTQYFGPGTRLTVL.

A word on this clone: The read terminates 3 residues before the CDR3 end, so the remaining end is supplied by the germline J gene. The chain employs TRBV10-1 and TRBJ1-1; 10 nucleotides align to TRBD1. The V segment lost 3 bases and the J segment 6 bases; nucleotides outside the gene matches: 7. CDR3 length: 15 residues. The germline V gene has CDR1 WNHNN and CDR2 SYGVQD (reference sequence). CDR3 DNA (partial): TGCGCCAGCAGTGACTCAGCAGGACAGGGGGCTGAA. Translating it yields CASSDSAGQGAE. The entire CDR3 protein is CASSDSAGQGAEAFF.

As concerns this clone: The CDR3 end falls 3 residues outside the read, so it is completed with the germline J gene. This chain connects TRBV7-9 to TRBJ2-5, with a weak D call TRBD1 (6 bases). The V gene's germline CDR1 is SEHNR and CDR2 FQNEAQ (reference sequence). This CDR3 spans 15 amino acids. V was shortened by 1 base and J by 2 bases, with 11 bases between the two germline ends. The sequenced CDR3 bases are TGTGCCAGCAGCTTAGATGGGGGCCGGCAAGAGACC. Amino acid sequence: CASSLDGGRQET. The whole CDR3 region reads CASSLDGGRQETQYF.

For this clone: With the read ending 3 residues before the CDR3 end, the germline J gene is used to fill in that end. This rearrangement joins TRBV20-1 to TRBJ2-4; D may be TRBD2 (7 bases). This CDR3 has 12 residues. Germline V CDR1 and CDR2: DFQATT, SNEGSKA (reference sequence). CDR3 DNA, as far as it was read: TGCAGTGCTAGATGGAGGGGGGGGGAT. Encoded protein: CSARWRGGD. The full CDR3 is CSARWRGGDQYF.

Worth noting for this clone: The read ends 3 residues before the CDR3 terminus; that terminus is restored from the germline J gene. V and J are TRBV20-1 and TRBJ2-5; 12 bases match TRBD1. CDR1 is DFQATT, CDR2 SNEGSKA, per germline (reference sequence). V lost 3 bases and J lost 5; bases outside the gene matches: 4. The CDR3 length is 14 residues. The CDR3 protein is CSASRDRGRETQYF. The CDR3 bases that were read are TGCAGTGCTAGCCGGGACAGGGGGCGGGAGACC.

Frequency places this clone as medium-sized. CDR3 DNA (partial): TGTGCCAGCAGTCCTATGGGGGGATCTCTTTCGACTAATGAAAAA. Translated, it gives CASSPMGGSLSTNEK. The whole CDR3 sequence reads CASSPMGGSLSTNEKLFF. The rearrangement uses TRBV14 and TRBJ1-4; D is possibly TRBD1 (5 bases). The read ends 3 residues shy of where the CDR3 ends; the end is completed using the germline J gene. V was trimmed by 6 bases and J by 2 bases, leaving 22 bases between them. The CDR3 sequence is 18 residues long. Looked up from germline, CDR1 is SGHDN and CDR2 is FVKESK.

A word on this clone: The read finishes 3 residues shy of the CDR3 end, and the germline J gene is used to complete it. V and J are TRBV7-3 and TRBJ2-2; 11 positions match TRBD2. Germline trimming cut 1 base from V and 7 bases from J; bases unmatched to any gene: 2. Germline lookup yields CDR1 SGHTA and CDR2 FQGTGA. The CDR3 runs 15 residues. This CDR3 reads CASSLMGTSGGELFF. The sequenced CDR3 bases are TGTGCCAGCAGCTTAATGGGGACTAGCGGCGGGGAG.

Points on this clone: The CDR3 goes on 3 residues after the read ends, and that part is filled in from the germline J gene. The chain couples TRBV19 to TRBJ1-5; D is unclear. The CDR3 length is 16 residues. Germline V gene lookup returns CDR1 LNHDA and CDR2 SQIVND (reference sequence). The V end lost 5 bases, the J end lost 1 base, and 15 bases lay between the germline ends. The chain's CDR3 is CASSGYGDRSNQPQHF. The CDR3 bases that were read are TGTGCCAGTAGTGGGTACGGGGATCGGAGCAATCAGCCC. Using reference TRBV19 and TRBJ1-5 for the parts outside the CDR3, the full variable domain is DGGITQSPKYLFRKEGQNVTLSCEQNLNHDAMYWYRQDPGQGLRLIYYSQIVNDFQKGDIAEGYSVSREKKESFPLTVTSAQKNPTAFYLCASSGYGDRSNQPQHFGDGTRLSIL.

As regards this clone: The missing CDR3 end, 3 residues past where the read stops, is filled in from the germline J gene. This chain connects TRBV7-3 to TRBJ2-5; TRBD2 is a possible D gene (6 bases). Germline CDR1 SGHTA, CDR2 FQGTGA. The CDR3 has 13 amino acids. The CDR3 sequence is CASRFAGEDTQYF. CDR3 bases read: TGTGCCAGCAGATTCGCCGGGGAGGATACC.

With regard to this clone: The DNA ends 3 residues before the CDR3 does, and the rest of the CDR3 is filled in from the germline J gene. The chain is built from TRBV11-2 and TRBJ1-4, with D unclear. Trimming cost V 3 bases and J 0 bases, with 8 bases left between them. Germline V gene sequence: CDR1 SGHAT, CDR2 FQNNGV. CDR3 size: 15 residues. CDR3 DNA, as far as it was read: TGTGCCAGCAGCTTGGCCCTTGCAACTAATGAAAAA. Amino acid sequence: CASSLALATNEK. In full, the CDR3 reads CASSLALATNEKLFF.

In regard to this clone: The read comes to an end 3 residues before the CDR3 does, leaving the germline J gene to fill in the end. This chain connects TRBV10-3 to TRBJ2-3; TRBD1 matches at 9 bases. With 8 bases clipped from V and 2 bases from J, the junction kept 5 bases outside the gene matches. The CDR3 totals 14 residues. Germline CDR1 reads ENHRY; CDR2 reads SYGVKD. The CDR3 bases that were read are TGTGCCATCGCCGGGACAGGGTACACAGATACG. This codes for CAIAGTGYTDT. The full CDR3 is CAIAGTGYTDTQYF.

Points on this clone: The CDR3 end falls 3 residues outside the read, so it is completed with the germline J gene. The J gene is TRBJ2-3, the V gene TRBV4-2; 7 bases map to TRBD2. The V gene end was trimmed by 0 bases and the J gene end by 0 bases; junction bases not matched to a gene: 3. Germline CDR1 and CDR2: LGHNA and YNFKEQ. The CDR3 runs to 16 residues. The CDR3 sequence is CASSQDAGVSTDTQYF. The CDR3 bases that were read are TGTGCCAGCAGCCAAGATGCGGGAGTGAGCACAGATACG.

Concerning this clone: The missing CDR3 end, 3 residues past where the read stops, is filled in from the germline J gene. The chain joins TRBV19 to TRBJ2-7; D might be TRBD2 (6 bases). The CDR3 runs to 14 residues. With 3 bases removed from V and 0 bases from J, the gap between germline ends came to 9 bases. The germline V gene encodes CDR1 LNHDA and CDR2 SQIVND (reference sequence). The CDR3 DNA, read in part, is TGTGCCAGTAGTATCGGGGGAAGCTCCTACGAG. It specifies CASSIGGSSYE. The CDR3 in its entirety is CASSIGGSSYEQYF.

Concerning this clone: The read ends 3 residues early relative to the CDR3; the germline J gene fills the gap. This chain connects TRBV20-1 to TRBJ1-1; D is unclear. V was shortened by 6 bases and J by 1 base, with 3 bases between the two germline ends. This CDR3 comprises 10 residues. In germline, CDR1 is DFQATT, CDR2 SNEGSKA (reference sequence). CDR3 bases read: TGCAGTGCACAGAACACTGAA. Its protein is CSAQNTE. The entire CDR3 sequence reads CSAQNTEAFF.